Below, 10 T cell receptor beta chains from the same sample are listed, as sequenced in a study of blood T cell repertoires in COVID-19. Clones were sequenced by immunoSEQ multiplex PCR, and TCRdb holds only the in-frame ones, with some missing. The sample lists nearly 350,000 clones, 75% to 90% occurring once. Material: peripheral blood. The receptors derive from a woman aged 50 to 60 with COVID-19, enrolled during active disease.

V gene TRBV3-1 (or the pseudogene TRBV3-2) combines with J gene TRBJ2-1; D uncertain. The V gene lost 1 base and the J gene lost 4 bases, with 8 bases spanning the gap. The germline V gene encodes CDR1 LGHDT and CDR2 YNNKEL (reference sequence). CDR3 length: 14 amino acids. DNA for the CDR3: TGTGCCAGCAGCCAAGCGAGCGCATACAATGAGCAGTTCTTC. It yields the protein CASSQASAYNEQFF.

The rearrangement links TRBV27 to TRBJ1-5; D unresolved. V lost 5 bases, J lost 3 bases, and 11 bases lay in between. Per germline, CDR1 MNHEY and CDR2 SMNVEV (reference sequence). The CDR3 totals 14 residues. This CDR3 is CASSLTGFNQPQHF. CDR3 DNA: TGTGCCAGCAGTCTCACGGGATTCAATCAGCCCCAGCATTTT.

The rearrangement links TRBV20-1 to TRBJ1-2, with D unresolved. The length of the CDR3 is 10 residues. Per the germline V gene, CDR1 is DFQATT and CDR2 is SNEGSKA (reference sequence). Trimming shortened V by 4 bases and J by 6 bases, and 6 bases separated the two germline ends. The CDR3 DNA is TGCAGTGCTATGTTCAATGGCTACACCTTC. This codes for CSAMFNGYTF.

The rearrangement uses TRBV30 and TRBJ1-2; D remains unclear. V shed 2 bases and J shed 4 bases, with 11 bases lying between them. This CDR3 has 13 residues. From germline, CDR1 is GTSNPN and CDR2 SVGIG (reference sequence). Here the CDR3 DNA reads TGTGCCTGGAGTATCTCGGTTGGCTATGGCTACACCTTC. Translating gives CAWSISVGYGYTF.

This chain connects TRBV7-9 to TRBJ2-2, with 13 bases fitting TRBD2. V dropped 5 bases and J dropped 4; count of bases not matched to a gene: 13. This CDR3 is 19 amino acids long. Germline lookup yields CDR1 SEHNR and CDR2 FQNEAQ (reference sequence). The chain's CDR3 is CASSTTLAGGPFITGELFF. The CDR3 DNA is TGTGCCAGCAGCACCACACTAGCGGGAGGGCCGTTTATCACCGGGGAGCTGTTTTTT.

This CDR3 is CASSLLIGLAGRGEQFF. The CDR3 bases are TGTGCCAGCAGCTTACTCATCGGTCTAGCGGGCAGGGGCGAGCAGTTCTTC. V usage is TRBV7-2 and J usage is TRBJ2-1, with 8 bases that match TRBD2. The CDR3 runs 17 residues. Looked up from germline, CDR1 is SGHTA and CDR2 is FQGNSA. With 2 bases clipped from V and 10 bases from J, the junction kept 16 bases outside the gene matches.

The chain has TRBV3-1 (or the pseudogene TRBV3-2) and TRBJ1-4; 9 bases line up with TRBD1. There are 16 residues in the CDR3. CDR1 LGHDT and CDR2 YNNKEL come from the germline V gene (reference sequence). V lost 4 bases to trimming and J lost 3 bases; unmatched junction nucleotides: 6. The chain's CDR3 is CASSLTRTGANEKLFF. The CDR3 DNA sequence: TGTGCCAGCAGCCTCACCAGGACAGGGGCTAATGAAAAACTGTTTTTT.

This clone was seen a handful of times. V is TRBV3-1 (or the pseudogene TRBV3-2) and J is TRBJ1-2, with D perhaps matching TRBD1 (5 bases). Trimming stripped 1 base from V and 7 bases from J, with 10 bases between. The CDR3 extends over 13 amino acids. Germline V CDR1 and CDR2: LGHDT, YNNKEL (reference sequence). The CDR3: CASSQGQLAGYTF. The CDR3 nucleotides are TGTGCCAGCAGCCAAGGACAGTTGGCTGGCTACACCTTC.

The rearrangement uses TRBV27 and TRBJ1-2; TRBD1 agrees at 8 bases. Germline CDR1 MNHEY, CDR2 SMNVEV (reference sequence). This CDR3 contains 15 residues. With 0 bases clipped from V and 3 bases from J, the junction kept 3 bases outside the gene matches. CDR3: CASSLSAQGDYGYTF. DNA for the CDR3: TGTGCCAGCAGTTTATCCGCACAGGGGGACTATGGCTACACCTTC.

The chain carries TRBV6-5 and TRBJ2-7; 8 nucleotides match TRBD2. The V and J ends lost 10 bases and 0 bases, in that order; junction bases with no gene match: 11. Germline assignment: CDR1 MNHEY and CDR2 SVGAGI. The CDR3 has 15 amino acids. The CDR3 spells CATYGLAPNSYEQYF. The CDR3 DNA reads TGTGCCACCTACGGACTAGCCCCGAACTCCTACGAGCAGTACTTC.